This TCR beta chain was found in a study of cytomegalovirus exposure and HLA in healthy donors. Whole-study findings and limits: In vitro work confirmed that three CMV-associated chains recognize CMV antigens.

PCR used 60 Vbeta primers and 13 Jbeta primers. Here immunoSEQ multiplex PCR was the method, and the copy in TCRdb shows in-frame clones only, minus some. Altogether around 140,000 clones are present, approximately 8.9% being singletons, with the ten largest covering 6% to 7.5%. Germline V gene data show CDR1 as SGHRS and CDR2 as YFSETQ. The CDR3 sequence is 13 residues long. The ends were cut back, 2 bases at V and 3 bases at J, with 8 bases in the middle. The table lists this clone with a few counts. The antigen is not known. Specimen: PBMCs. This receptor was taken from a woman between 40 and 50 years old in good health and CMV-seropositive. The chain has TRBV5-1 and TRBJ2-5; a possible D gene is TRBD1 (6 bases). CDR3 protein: CASSFPGEETQYF. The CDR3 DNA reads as TGCGCCAGCAGCTTTCCAGGGGAAGAGACCCAGTACTTC.